This passage covers 29 T cell receptor beta chains from one sample sequenced in a study of shared clonotypes between healthy human individuals. The repertoire was sequenced with immunoSEQ multiplex PCR; TCRdb's copy has only in-frame clones and lacks some. This table has 1.5 million to 2.5 million clones, roughly 95% appearing once. Naive CD8 cells lacked CD45RO and underwent positive selection for CCR7, leaving out terminally differentiated effector memory CD45RA+ cells. The sample taken for sequencing was naive CD8+ T cells sorted from blood. The source of these receptors is a young man in good health.

This clone was seen a single time. The J gene is TRBJ1-2, the V gene TRBV5-1, with D perhaps TRBD1 (5 bases). CDR3 length: 15 residues. CDR1 SGHRS and CDR2 YFSETQ come from the germline V gene. Trimming removed 6 bases from V and 8 bases from J, with 23 bases in between. The CDR3 DNA is TGCGCCAGCAACCCGGGGGAAACAATCTCTCTGGGCTACACCTTC. This sequence encodes CASNPGETISLGYTF.

The chain joins TRBV4-3 to TRBJ1-1, with unresolved D. CDR1 is LGHNA, CDR2 YSLEER, per germline. The CDR3 is made up of 15 amino acids. The germline V and J ends were trimmed by 0 bases and 3 bases, with 11 bases remaining between them. The DNA for the CDR3 is TGCGCCAGCAGCCAAGAGCCGGGAGGCGACACTGAAGCTTTCTTT. Its translation: CASSQEPGGDTEAFF.

J is TRBJ1-2 and V is TRBV19; D gene uncertain. Germline lookup yields CDR1 LNHDA and CDR2 SQIVND (reference sequence). V lost 5 bases and J 1 base, leaving 8 bases between the germline ends. The CDR3 contains 13 residues. DNA for the CDR3: TGTGCCAGTAGTCCGACATTTAACTATGGCTACACCTTC. It encodes CASSPTFNYGYTF.

With respect to this clone: Within the sample, other DNA sequences also encode this same CDR3. This sequence joins TRBV5-6 and TRBJ1-4; no clear D. Trimming stripped 3 bases from V and 1 base from J, with 4 bases between. This CDR3 is built from 13 residues. In germline, CDR1 is SGHDT, CDR2 YYEEEE. In DNA form, the CDR3 reads TGTGCCAGCAGCTGGGGAACTAATGAAAAACTGTTTTTT. Translation: CASSWGTNEKLFF. Based on the CDR3 plus reference TRBV5-6 and TRBJ1-4, the full variable domain is DAGVTQSPTHLIKTRGQQVTLRCSPKSGHDTVSWYQQALGQGPQFIFQYYEEEERQRGNFPDRFSGHQFPNYSSELNVNALLLGDSALYLCASSWGTNEKLFFGSGTQLSVL.

The chain employs TRBV19 and TRBJ1-1; D gene ambiguous. The CDR3 contains 11 residues. CDR1 is LNHDA, CDR2 SQIVND, per germline (reference sequence). The CDR3: CAVVGGAEAFF. CDR3 nucleotide sequence: TGTGCGGTAGTGGGCGGGGCTGAAGCTTTCTTT.

The chain has TRBV25-1 and TRBJ1-4; D gene unclear. The germline CDR1 and CDR2 sequences are MGHDK and SYGVNS. The V gene lost 5 bases and the J gene lost 0 bases, with 16 bases spanning the gap. The CDR3 spans 17 residues. This CDR3 reads CASSFYQDSPTNEKLFF. The CDR3 DNA sequence: TGTGCCAGCAGTTTCTATCAGGACTCCCCAACTAATGAAAAACTGTTTTTT.

The CDR3 region has the DNA TGTGCCAGCAGCTCGGGACAGGGGACTGAAGCTTTCTTT. This codes for CASSSGQGTEAFF. This chain joins TRBV28 and TRBJ1-1, with 10 bases that match TRBD1. Germline values: CDR1 MDHEN, CDR2 SYDVKM. The CDR3 is 13 amino acids. Losses at the gene ends were 6 bases for V and 5 bases for J; bases not matched to a gene: 3.

The genes are TRBV7-3 and TRBJ1-2; unclear D gene. CDR3 length: 15 amino acids. Per germline, CDR1 SGHTA and CDR2 FQGTGA. V was pared by 2 bases and J by 2 bases, with 12 bases between. The CDR3 DNA sequence: TGTGCCAGCAGCTTAGGGCCAGCAGAGAACTATGGCTACACCTTC. This codes for CASSLGPAENYGYTF.

V usage is TRBV4-1 and J usage is TRBJ2-7; 7 positions agree with TRBD2. With 0 bases clipped from V and 0 bases from J, the junction kept 5 bases outside the gene matches. The CDR3 loop spans 16 amino acids. CDR1 and CDR2 from the germline V gene are MGHRA and YSYEKL. The CDR3 reads CASSQDPGGSSYEQYF. For the CDR3, the DNA is TGCGCCAGCAGCCAAGATCCCGGCGGGAGCTCCTACGAGCAGTACTTC.

Remarks on this clone: A junction boundary mismatches the germline segment, possibly from a read error. Other nucleotide sequences from this sample produce the same CDR3. The chain joins TRBV7-7 to TRBJ2-5; no clear D. CDR1 is SSHAT, CDR2 FNYEAQ, per germline (reference sequence). The CDR3 extends over 14 amino acids. This CDR3 is CASSLGPFQETQYF. In DNA form, the CDR3 reads TGTGCTAGCAGCTTAGGACCGTTCCAAGAGACCCAGTACTTC.

The V and J genes are TRBV29-1 and TRBJ1-2; 10 bases are shared with TRBD1. Germline CDR1 SQVTM, CDR2 ANQGSEA. The CDR3 runs 12 residues. With 4 bases clipped from V and 8 bases from J, the junction kept 4 bases outside the gene matches. The CDR3 loop is CSVGQGARGYTF. The CDR3 DNA sequence: TGCAGCGTTGGACAGGGGGCGCGAGGCTACACCTTC.

The chain couples TRBV7-8 to TRBJ2-7; TRBD1 agrees at 9 bases. This CDR3 is 16 amino acids long. Trimming removed 5 bases from V and 0 bases from J; junction bases left unmatched: 8. Germline CDR1 and CDR2: SGHVS and FQNEAQ. For the CDR3, the DNA is TGTGCCAGCAGCATCGGAGGACAGGGGCACTCCTACGAGCAGTACTTC. Protein: CASSIGGQGHSYEQYF.

The chain carries TRBV10-3 and TRBJ2-7; no clear D. V lost 7 bases and J 4 bases, leaving 20 bases between the germline ends. The CDR3 is made up of 15 amino acids. CDR1 is ENHRY, CDR2 SYGVKD, per germline. Here the CDR3 reads CAIKEKSGGPYEQYF. CDR3 nucleotides: TGTGCCATCAAGGAGAAATCGGGTGGTCCGTACGAGCAGTACTTC.

The chain recombines TRBV27 with TRBJ1-2, with D perhaps matching TRBD1 (6 bases). This CDR3 region has 16 residues. CDR1 MNHEY and CDR2 SMNVEV come from the germline V gene (reference sequence). Trimming left V 5 bases short and J 0 bases short, with 16 bases between. As DNA, the CDR3 is TGTGCCAGCAGTCCCCTACCGGGACACACTAACTATGGCTACACCTTC. Protein sequence: CASSPLPGHTNYGYTF.

In this sample, this clone turned up a few times. Other nucleotide sequences in the sample specify the same CDR3. This chain uses TRBV27 with TRBJ1-5, with 9 bases fitting TRBD1. Germline V gene lookup returns CDR1 MNHEY and CDR2 SMNVEV (reference sequence). The J segment lost 7 bases and the V segment lost 6 bases, leaving 7 bases of the junction unmatched. The CDR3 length is 14 residues. The CDR3 sequence is CASSPTGGGQPQHF. The DNA for the CDR3 is TGTGCCAGCAGCCCCACAGGGGGCGGGCAGCCCCAGCATTTT.

CDR3 nucleotide sequence: TGTGCCAGCAGCCACGAAGGGCCCGGGGGGGGACTAAGCTCCTACGAGCAGTACTTC. Translation: CASSHEGPGGGLSSYEQYF. The chain carries TRBV14 and TRBJ2-7, with 8 positions matching TRBD2. The CDR3 consists of 19 residues. Trimming at V came to 3 bases and at J to 0 bases, leaving 16 bases not matched to a gene. Germline V gives CDR1 SGHDN, CDR2 FVKESK.

The chain recombines TRBV2 with TRBJ2-3; D perhaps matches TRBD2 (5 bases). The CDR3 contains 16 residues. The germline V gene encodes CDR1 SNHLY and CDR2 FYNNEI. V lost 4 bases to trimming and J lost 0 bases, with 14 bases between them. The CDR3 reads CASSVQAETSTDTQYF. The CDR3 DNA follows: TGTGCCAGCAGTGTCCAAGCGGAGACCAGCACAGATACGCAGTATTTT.

This clone has only one observation. The sample carries other DNA sequences with the same CDR3. The V gene is TRBV11-1, the J gene TRBJ2-7; TRBD1 is a possible D gene (6 bases). CDR1 is SGHAT, CDR2 FQDESV, per germline (reference sequence). V lost 4 bases to trimming and J lost 3 bases, with 7 bases between them. This CDR3 is built from 12 residues. CDR3 sequence reads: CASSSDSYEQYF. CDR3 nucleotides: TGTGCCAGCAGCTCGGACAGCTACGAGCAGTACTTC.

The rearrangement links TRBV28 to TRBJ2-7; 10 nucleotides match TRBD2. The germline gives CDR1 MDHEN, CDR2 SYDVKM. Unmatched junction bases numbered 8, after V lost 5 bases and J lost 1 base. CDR3 length: 16 residues. Here the CDR3 DNA reads TGTGCCAGCAGTCCACTGCTAGCGGGGGCATCCTACGAGCAGTACTTC. Protein sequence: CASSPLLAGASYEQYF.

For this clone: Other DNA sequences in this specimen translate into the identical CDR3. The chain recombines TRBV5-1 with TRBJ2-7; D call uncertain. This CDR3 comprises 13 residues. The V end lost 0 bases, the J end lost 0 bases, and 4 bases lay between the germline ends. CDR1 is SGHRS and CDR2 is YFSETQ in the germline V gene. The CDR3 sequence is CASSLGSSYEQYF. DNA for the CDR3: TGCGCCAGCAGCTTGGGCAGCTCCTACGAGCAGTACTTC.

The gene calls are TRBV19 and TRBJ2-7, with TRBD1 identical over 7 bases. The V segment lost 3 bases and the J segment 3 bases; nucleotides outside the gene matches: 5. This CDR3 comprises 14 residues. Germline V lookup: CDR1 LNHDA, CDR2 SQIVND (reference sequence). The CDR3, as DNA: TGTGCCAGTAGTATGCCGGGACAGAACTACGAGCAGTACTTC. This sequence encodes CASSMPGQNYEQYF.

This chain joins TRBV29-1 and TRBJ2-2; no definite D call. Trimming pared 5 bases from V and 7 bases from J, leaving 8 bases between. This CDR3 has 11 residues. Looked up from germline, CDR1 is SQVTM and CDR2 is ANQGSEA. The CDR3 region has the DNA TGCAGCGTTCCCTGGGGCGGGGAGCTGTTTTTT. Protein product: CSVPWGGELFF.

This rearrangement joins TRBV5-4 to TRBJ2-3; 10 bases agree with TRBD1. After removal of 0 bases from V and 5 bases from J, the junction contained 6 bases not matched to a gene. The CDR3 runs 16 residues. Germline V gives CDR1 SGHNT, CDR2 YYREEE (reference sequence). The CDR3 protein is CASSLETGGIKDTQYF. The CDR3 DNA sequence: TGTGCCAGCAGCTTGGAGACAGGGGGCATTAAAGATACGCAGTATTTT.

V usage is TRBV6-5 and J usage is TRBJ1-2; D possibly corresponds to TRBD1 (5 bases). There are 15 residues in the CDR3. Trimming pared 2 bases from V and 1 base from J, leaving 11 bases between. The germline V gene encodes CDR1 MNHEY and CDR2 SVGAGI. The CDR3 DNA follows: TGTGCCAGCAGTTACGTTCAGGGACTTAACTATGGCTACACCTTC. Translating gives CASSYVQGLNYGYTF.

This chain links TRBV28 with TRBJ2-1; possible D gene TRBD2, 6 bases. The germline CDR1 and CDR2 sequences are MDHEN and SYDVKM. V dropped 3 bases and J dropped 5 bases, with 11 bases sitting between them. This CDR3 spans 14 amino acids. CDR3 amino acids: CASSLGGENNEQFF. In DNA, the CDR3 is TGTGCCAGCAGTTTGGGCGGGGAGAACAATGAGCAGTTCTTC. Looking up the rest from reference TRBV28 and TRBJ2-1 gives the full variable domain: DVKVTQSSRYLVKRTGEKVFLECVQDMDHENMFWYRQDPGLGLRLIYFSYDVKMKEKGDIPEGYSVSREKKERFSLILESASTNQTSMYLCASSLGGENNEQFFGPGTRLTVL.

This chain links TRBV6-6 with TRBJ2-7, with D uncertain. This CDR3 contains 13 residues. Germline CDR1 reads MNHNY; CDR2 reads SVGAGI (reference sequence). Trimming removed 5 bases at V and 0 bases at J, with 8 bases between. CDR3 loop: CASSPLNSYEQYF. The CDR3 DNA is TGTGCCAGCAGTCCTCTGAACTCCTACGAGCAGTACTTC.

CDR3 loop: CASSRGQGAGQPQHF. The CDR3 DNA reads TGTGCCAGCAGCCGCGGACAGGGGGCTGGTCAGCCCCAGCATTTT. This rearrangement joins TRBV27 to TRBJ1-5; the match to TRBD1 covers 11 bases. This CDR3 is 15 amino acids long. Germline V gene sequence: CDR1 MNHEY, CDR2 SMNVEV (reference sequence). V lost 6 bases to trimming and J lost 6 bases; unmatched junction nucleotides: 7.

This rearrangement joins TRBV11-2 to TRBJ2-3; D is unresolved. The CDR3 sequence is 14 residues long. The germline V gene has CDR1 SGHAT and CDR2 FQNNGV. Trimming removed 2 bases from V and 3 bases from J, with 9 bases in between. The CDR3 region is CASSLLPETDTQYF. CDR3 DNA sequence: TGTGCCAGCAGCTTACTCCCGGAGACAGATACGCAGTATTTT.

The rearrangement uses TRBV15 and TRBJ1-5; 9 bases map to TRBD1. The CDR3 is 14 residues long. J gave up 5 bases and V 5 bases, and 4 bases lay outside the gene matches. Germline CDR1 LNHNV, CDR2 YYDKDF (reference sequence). The CDR3 loop reads CATSPGTGYQPQHF. DNA of the CDR3: TGTGCCACCAGCCCCGGGACAGGGTATCAGCCCCAGCATTTT.